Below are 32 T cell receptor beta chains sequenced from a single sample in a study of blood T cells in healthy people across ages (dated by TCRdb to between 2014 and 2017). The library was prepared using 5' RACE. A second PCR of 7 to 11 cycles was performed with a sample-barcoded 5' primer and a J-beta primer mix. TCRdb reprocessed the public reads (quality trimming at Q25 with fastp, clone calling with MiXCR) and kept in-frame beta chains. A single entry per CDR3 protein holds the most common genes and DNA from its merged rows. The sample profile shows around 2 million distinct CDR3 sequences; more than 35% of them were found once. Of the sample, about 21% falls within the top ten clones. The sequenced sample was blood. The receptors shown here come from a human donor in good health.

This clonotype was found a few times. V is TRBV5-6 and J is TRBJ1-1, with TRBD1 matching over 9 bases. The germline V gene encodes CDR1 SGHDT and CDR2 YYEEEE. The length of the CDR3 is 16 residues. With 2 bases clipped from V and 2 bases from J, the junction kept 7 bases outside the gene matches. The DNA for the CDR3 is TGTGCCAGCAGCTTCACAGGGGGCAACCGAAACACTGAAGCTTTCTTT. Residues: CASSFTGGNRNTEAFF. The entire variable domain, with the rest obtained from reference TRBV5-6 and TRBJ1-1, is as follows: DAGVTQSPTHLIKTRGQQVTLRCSPKSGHDTVSWYQQALGQGPQFIFQYYEEEERQRGNFPDRFSGHQFPNYSSELNVNALLLGDSALYLCASSFTGGNRNTEAFFGQGTRLTVV.

CDR3 sequence reads: CASSLRAGYYGYTF. Written as DNA, the CDR3 is TGTGCCAGCAGCTTACGTGCCGGATACTATGGCTACACCTTC. V gene TRBV7-6 combines with J gene TRBJ1-2; D not resolved. The V gene's germline CDR1 is SGHVS and CDR2 FNYEAQ. V gave up 2 bases and J gave up 3 bases, with 10 bases separating them. The CDR3 runs to 14 residues.

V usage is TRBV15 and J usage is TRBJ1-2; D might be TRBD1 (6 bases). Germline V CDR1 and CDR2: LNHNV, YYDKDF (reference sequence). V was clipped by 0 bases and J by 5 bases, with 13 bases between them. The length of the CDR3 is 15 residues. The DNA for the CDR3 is TGTGCCACCAGCAGAGATGAGGGGGGACCTTATGGCTACACCTTC. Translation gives CATSRDEGGPYGYTF.

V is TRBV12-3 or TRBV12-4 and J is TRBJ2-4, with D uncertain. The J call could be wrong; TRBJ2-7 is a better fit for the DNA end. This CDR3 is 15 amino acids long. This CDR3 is CASSLRPETSYEQYF. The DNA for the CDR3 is TGTGCCAGCAGTTTACGGCCAGAGACCTCCTACGAGCAGTACTTC.

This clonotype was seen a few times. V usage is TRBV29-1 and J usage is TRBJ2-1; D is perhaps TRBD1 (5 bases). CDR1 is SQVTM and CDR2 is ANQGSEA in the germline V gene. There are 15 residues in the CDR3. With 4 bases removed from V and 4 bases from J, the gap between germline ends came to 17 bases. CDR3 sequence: CSVVDSEANYNEQFF. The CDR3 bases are TGCAGCGTTGTAGACAGCGAAGCCAATTACAATGAGCAGTTCTTC.

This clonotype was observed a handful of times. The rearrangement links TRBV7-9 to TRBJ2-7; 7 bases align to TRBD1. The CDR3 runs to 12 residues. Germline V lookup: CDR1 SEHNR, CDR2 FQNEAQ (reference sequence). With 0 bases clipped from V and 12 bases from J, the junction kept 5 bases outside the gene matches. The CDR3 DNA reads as TGTGCCAGCAGCTTAGCCCAACAGGGGTGGTACTTC. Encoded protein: CASSLAQQGWYF.

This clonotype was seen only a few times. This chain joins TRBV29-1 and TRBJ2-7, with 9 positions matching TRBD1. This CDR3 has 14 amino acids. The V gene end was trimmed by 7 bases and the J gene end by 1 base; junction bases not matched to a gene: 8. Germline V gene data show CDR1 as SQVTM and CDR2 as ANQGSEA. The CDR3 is CSDTNGTGSYEQYF. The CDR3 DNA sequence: TGCAGCGATACGAACGGGACAGGGTCCTACGAGCAGTACTTC.

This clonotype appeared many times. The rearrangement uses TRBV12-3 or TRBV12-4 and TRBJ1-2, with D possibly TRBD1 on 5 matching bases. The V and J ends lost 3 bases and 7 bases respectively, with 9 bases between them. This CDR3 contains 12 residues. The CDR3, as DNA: TGTGCCAGCAGTTTCCGGGACCGTGGCTACACCTTC. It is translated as CASSFRDRGYTF.

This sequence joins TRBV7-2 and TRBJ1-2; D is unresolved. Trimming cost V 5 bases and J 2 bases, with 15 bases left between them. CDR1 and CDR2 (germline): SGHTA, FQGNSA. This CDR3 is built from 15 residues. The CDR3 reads CASSPWTNLNYGYTF. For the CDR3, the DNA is TGTGCCAGCAGCCCGTGGACGAATTTGAACTATGGCTACACCTTC.

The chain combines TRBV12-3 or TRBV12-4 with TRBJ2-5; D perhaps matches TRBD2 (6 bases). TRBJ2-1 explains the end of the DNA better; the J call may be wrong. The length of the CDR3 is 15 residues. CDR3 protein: CASSLIPGDWETQFF. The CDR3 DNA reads TGTGCCAGCAGTTTAATCCCGGGAGATTGGGAGACCCAGTTCTTC.

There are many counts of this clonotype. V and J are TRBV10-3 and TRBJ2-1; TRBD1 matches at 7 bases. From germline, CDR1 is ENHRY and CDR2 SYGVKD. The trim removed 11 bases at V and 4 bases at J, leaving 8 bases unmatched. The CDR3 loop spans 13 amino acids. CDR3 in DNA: TGTGCCTCGACAGGGTTAAATTACAATGAGCAGTTCTTC. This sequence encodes CASTGLNYNEQFF.

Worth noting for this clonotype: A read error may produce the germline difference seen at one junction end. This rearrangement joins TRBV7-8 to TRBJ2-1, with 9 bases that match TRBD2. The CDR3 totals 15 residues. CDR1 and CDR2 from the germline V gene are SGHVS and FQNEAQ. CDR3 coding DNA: TGTGCCGGCAGCGAGGCGGGGGGGAAATCGTATGAGCAGTTCTTC. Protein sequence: CAGSEAGGKSYEQFF. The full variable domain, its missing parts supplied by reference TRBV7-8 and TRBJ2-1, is GAGVSQSPRYKVAKRGQDVALRCDPISGHVSLFWYQQALGQGPEFLTYFQNEAQLDKSGLPSDRFFAERPEGSVSTLKIQRTQQEDSAVYLCAGSEAGGKSYEQFFGPGTRLTVL.

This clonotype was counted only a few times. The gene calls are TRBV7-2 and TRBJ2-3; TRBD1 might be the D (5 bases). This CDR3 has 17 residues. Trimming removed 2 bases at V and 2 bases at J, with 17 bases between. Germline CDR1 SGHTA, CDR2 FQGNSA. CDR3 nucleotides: TGTGCCAGCAGCTTATCTTCTCTGACAGCCAACACAGATACGCAGTATTTT. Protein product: CASSLSSLTANTDTQYF.

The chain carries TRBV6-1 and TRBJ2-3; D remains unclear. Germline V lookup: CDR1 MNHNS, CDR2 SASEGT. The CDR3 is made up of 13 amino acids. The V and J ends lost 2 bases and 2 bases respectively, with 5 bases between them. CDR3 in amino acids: CASSEFNTDTQYF. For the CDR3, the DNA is TGTGCCAGCAGTGAATTCAACACAGATACGCAGTATTTT.

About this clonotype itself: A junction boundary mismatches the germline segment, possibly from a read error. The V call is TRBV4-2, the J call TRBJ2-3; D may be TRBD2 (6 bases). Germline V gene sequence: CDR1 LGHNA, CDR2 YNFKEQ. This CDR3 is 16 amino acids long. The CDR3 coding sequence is TGTGCCAACAGCCAAGATCCGGGAGCTCCGGCAGATACGCAGTATTTT. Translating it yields CANSQDPGAPADTQYF.

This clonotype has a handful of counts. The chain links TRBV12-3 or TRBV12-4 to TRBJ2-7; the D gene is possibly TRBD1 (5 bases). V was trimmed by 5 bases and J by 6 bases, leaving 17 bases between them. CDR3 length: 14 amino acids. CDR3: CASSLGLDGSEQYF. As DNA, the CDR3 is TGTGCCAGCAGTCTGGGGCTCGACGGCTCCGAGCAGTACTTC.

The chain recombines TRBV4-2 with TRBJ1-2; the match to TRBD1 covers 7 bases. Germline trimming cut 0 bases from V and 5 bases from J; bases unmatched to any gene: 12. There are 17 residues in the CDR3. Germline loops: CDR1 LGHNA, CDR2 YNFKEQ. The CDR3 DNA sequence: TGTGCCAGCAGCCAAGATCTAGGAGGAGGGGGCGAATATGGCTACACCTTC. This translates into CASSQDLGGGGEYGYTF.

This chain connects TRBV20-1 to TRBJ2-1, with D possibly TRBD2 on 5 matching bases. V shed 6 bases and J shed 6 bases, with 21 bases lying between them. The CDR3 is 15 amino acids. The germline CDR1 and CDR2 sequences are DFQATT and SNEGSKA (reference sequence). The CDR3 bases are TGCAGTGCCCCAGAGGGCGGTCGGCGCGGCAATGAGCAGTTCTTC. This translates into CSAPEGGRRGNEQFF.

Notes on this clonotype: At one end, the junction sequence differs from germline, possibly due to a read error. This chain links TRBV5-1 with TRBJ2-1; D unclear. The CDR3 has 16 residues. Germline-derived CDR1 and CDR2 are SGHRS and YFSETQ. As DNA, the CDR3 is TGCGTCAGCAGCTTGAAGGGTACCAGCTCCTACAATGAGCAGTTCTTC. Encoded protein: CVSSLKGTSSYNEQFF.

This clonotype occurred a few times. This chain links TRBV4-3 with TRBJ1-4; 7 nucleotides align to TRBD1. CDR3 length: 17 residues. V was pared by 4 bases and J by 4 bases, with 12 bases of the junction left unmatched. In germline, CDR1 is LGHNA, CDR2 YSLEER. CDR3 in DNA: TGCGCCAGCAGCCGTGACTTGGGCAGGGGGGTTAATGAAAAACTGTTTTTT. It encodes CASSRDLGRGVNEKLFF.

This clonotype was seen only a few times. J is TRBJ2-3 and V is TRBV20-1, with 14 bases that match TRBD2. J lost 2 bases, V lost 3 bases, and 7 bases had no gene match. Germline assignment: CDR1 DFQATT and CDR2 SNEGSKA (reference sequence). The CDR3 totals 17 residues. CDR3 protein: CSASLRLAGGFTDTQYF. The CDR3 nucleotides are TGCAGTGCTAGTTTGCGACTAGCGGGGGGGTTCACAGATACGCAGTATTTT.

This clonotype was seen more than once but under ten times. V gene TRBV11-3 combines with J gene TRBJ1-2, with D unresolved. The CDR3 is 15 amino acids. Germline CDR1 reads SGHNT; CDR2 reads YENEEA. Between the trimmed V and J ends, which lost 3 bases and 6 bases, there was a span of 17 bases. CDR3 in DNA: TGTGCCAGCAGCTTTGGTATAAACCCAAGCCATGGCTACACCTTC. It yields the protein CASSFGINPSHGYTF.

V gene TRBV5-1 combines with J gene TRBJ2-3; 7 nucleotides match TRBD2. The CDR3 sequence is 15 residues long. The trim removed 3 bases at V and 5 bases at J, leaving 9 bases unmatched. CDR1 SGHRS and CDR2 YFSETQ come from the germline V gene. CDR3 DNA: TGCGCCAGCAGCTCGGGATACGGGGGGATAGATACGCAGTATTTT. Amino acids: CASSSGYGGIDTQYF.

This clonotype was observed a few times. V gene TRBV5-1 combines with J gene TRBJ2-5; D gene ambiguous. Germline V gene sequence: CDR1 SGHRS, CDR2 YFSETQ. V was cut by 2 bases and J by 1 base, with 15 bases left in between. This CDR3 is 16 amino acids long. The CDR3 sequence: CASSFTVGQLQETQYF. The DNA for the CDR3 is TGCGCCAGCAGCTTTACAGTAGGGCAGCTCCAAGAGACCCAGTACTTC.

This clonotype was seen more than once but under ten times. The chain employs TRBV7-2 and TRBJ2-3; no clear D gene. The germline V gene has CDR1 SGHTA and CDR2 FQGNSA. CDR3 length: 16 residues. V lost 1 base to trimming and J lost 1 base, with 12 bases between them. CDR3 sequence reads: CASSLVADHRTDTQYF. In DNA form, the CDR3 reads TGTGCCAGCAGCTTAGTGGCAGACCACCGCACAGATACGCAGTATTTT.

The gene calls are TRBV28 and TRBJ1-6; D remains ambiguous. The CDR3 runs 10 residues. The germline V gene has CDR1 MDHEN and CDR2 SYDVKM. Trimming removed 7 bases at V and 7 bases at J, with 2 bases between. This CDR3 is CASTNSPLHF. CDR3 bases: TGTGCCAGCACGAATTCACCCCTCCACTTT. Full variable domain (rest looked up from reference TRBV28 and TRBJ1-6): DVKVTQSSRYLVKRTGEKVFLECVQDMDHENMFWYRQDPGLGLRLIYFSYDVKMKEKGDIPEGYSVSREKKERFSLILESASTNQTSMYLCASTNSPLHFGNGTRLTVT.

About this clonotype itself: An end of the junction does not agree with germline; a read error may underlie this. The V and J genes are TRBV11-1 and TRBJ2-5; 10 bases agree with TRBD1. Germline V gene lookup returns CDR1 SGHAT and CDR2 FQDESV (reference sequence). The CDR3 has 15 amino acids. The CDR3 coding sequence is TGTGTCAGCAGGCACCGGGACAGGGGTGAAGAGACCCAGTACTTC. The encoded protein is CVSRHRDRGEETQYF. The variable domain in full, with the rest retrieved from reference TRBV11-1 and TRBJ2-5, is EAEVAQSPRYKITEKSQAVAFWCDPISGHATLYWYRQILGQGPELLVQFQDESVVDDSQLPKDRFSAERLKGVDSTLKIQPAELGDSAMYLCVSRHRDRGEETQYFGPGTRLLVL.

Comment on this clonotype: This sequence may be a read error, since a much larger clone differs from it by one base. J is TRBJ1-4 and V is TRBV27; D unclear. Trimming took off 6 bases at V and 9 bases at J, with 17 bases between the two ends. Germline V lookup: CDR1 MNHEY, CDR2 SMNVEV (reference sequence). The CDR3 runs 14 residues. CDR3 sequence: CASRLNFVGKKLFF. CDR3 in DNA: TGTGCCAGCAGATTGAACTTCGTGGGGAAAAAACTGTTTTTT.

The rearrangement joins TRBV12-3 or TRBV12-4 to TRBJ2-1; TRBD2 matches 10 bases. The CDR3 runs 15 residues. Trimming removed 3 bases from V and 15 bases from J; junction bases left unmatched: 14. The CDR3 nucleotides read TGTGCCAGCAGTTTTGTAGCGGGGGGCCCTTTGGTTCCGTTCTTC. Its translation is CASSFVAGGPLVPFF.

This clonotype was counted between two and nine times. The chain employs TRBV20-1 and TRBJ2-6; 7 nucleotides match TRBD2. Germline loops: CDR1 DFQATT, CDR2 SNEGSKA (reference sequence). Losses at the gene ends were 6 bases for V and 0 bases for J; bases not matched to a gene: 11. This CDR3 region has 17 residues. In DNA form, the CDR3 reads TGCAGTGCCTTTAGCGGGCCGCGAAGCTCTGGGGCCAACGTCCTGACTTTC. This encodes CSAFSGPRSSGANVLTF.

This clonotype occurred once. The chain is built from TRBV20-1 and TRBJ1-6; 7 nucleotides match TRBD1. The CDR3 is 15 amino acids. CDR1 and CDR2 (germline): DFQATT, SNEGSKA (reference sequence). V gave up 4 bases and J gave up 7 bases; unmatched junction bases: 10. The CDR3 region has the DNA TGCAGTGCTACAATCCCGGGACAGCGGAATTCACCCCTCCACTTT. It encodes CSATIPGQRNSPLHF.

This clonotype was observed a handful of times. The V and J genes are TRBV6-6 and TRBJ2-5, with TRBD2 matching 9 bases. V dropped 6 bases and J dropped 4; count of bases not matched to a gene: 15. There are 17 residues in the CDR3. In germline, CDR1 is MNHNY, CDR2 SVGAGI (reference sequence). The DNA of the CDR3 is TGTGCCAGCAGCCAGTCAGTTGAGACTAGCGGATTAGAGACCCAGTACTTC. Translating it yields CASSQSVETSGLETQYF.